This T cell receptor beta chain emerged from a study of blood T cells in healthy people across ages. Together with a sample-barcoded 5' primer, a J-beta primer mix was included in a second PCR lasting about 7 to 12 cycles. A tag from a template-switch adaptor with 12 random nucleotides marked each cDNA molecule. TCRdb reprocessed the 5' RACE reads via MiXCR and lists one record per CDR3 protein. The top ten hold approximately 40% of the sample, which has hundreds of thousands of distinct CDR3 sequences, about 55% seen once. V shed 6 bases and J shed 2 bases, with 10 bases lying between them. CDR3 size: 13 residues. Germline V gene sequence: CDR1 MNHEY, CDR2 SVGAGI.

The sample taken for sequencing was blood. The rearrangement joins TRBV6-5 to TRBJ1-2; D is unresolved. The source is a man older than 75 in good health. CDR3 in amino acids: CASRQTGNYGYTF. The CDR3 DNA is TGTGCCAGCAGGCAGACCGGGAACTATGGCTACACCTTC.